A single sample gave rise to the 24 T cell receptor beta chains below, sequenced in a study of blood T cells in healthy people across ages. Primed by a sample-barcoded 5' primer and a J-beta primer mix, a second PCR proceeded for about 6 to 12 cycles. MiXCR, run by TCRdb on the 5' RACE reads, gives a single entry per CDR3 protein. The sample consists of about 1,500,000 distinct CDR3 sequences, roughly 27% of them appearing once. Material for sequencing was blood. Receptor source: a woman between 25 and 40 years old in good health.

This clonotype appeared a few times. This chain connects TRBV7-2 to TRBJ2-3, with D tentatively TRBD2 (6 bases). Looked up from germline, CDR1 is SGHTA and CDR2 is FQGNSA. The V gene lost 5 bases and the J gene lost 6 bases, with 18 bases spanning the gap. This CDR3 region has 15 residues. CDR3 loop: CASSLSRAGGDTQYF. The CDR3 DNA reads as TGTGCCAGCAGCCTGTCTAGGGCCGGAGGGGATACGCAGTATTTT.

V gene TRBV20-1 combines with J gene TRBJ2-4; D is undetermined. Trimming removed 4 bases at V and 13 bases at J, with 17 bases between. CDR3 length equals 12 residues. The germline V gene encodes CDR1 DFQATT and CDR2 SNEGSKA (reference sequence). CDR3 in DNA: TGCAGTGCTACCCCATCCTACAATGAGCAGTACTTC. Residues: CSATPSYNEQYF.

This clonotype was seen a handful of times. The chain recombines TRBV7-9 with TRBJ1-1; a possible D gene is TRBD1 (6 bases). Germline V gene sequence: CDR1 SEHNR, CDR2 FQNEAQ (reference sequence). Trimming stripped 1 base from V and 1 base from J, with 16 bases between. CDR3 length equals 17 residues. CDR3 amino acids: CASSLEQGEWENTEAFF. The CDR3 coding sequence is TGTGCCAGCAGCTTAGAACAGGGAGAATGGGAGAACACTGAAGCTTTCTTT.

The chain links TRBV7-3 to TRBJ2-2; 8 nucleotides agree with TRBD1. V trimming: 5 bases; J trimming: 2 bases; junction bases outside the gene matches: 1. CDR1 and CDR2 from the germline V gene are SGHTA and FQGTGA. There are 14 residues in the CDR3. Here the CDR3 DNA reads TGTGCCAGCAGCACAGGGGGTAACACCGGGGAGCTGTTTTTT. Protein product: CASSTGGNTGELFF.

This clonotype was observed a few times. The CDR3 here is CASSVERDNNQPQHF. The CDR3 DNA follows: TGTGCCAGCAGTGTGGAGCGGGATAACAATCAGCCCCAGCATTTT. The rearrangement links TRBV2 to TRBJ1-5; unclear D gene. CDR3 length: 15 residues. The germline V gene has CDR1 SNHLY and CDR2 FYNNEI. V was pared by 4 bases and J by 3 bases, with 13 bases between.

About this clonotype itself: This may be a read error, as it is one base from a much larger clone. V gene TRBV12-3 or TRBV12-4 combines with J gene TRBJ2-6, with D possibly matching TRBD2 (5 bases). The CDR3 consists of 14 residues. The CDR3 sequence is CASKGDSEANVLTF. The CDR3 nucleotides are TGTGCCAGCAAGGGAGACTCTGAGGCCAACGTCCTGACTTTC.

The rearrangement joins TRBV4-1 to TRBJ1-6; no definite D call. CDR3 length: 18 residues. V was trimmed by 0 bases and J by 0 bases, leaving 12 bases between them. Germline V gene sequence: CDR1 MGHRA, CDR2 YSYEKL. The CDR3 here is CASSQDLRRSSYNSPLHF. CDR3 DNA sequence: TGCGCCAGCAGCCAAGATCTCAGGAGGAGCTCCTATAATTCACCCCTCCACTTT.

The genes are TRBV2 and TRBJ2-2; D gene ambiguous. Per the germline V gene, CDR1 is SNHLY and CDR2 is FYNNEI. The CDR3 contains 14 residues. V gave up 7 bases and J gave up 1 base, with 10 bases separating them. The CDR3 here is CASIESENTGELFF. CDR3 coding DNA: TGTGCCAGCATCGAGAGCGAGAACACCGGGGAGCTGTTTTTT.

This clonotype was found a few times. One end of the junction is discordant with germline, which a read error may explain. The chain links TRBV6-5 to TRBJ2-3, with TRBD1 identical over 9 bases. Per germline, CDR1 MNHEY and CDR2 SVGAGI. This CDR3 is built from 14 residues. CDR3 loop: CARRRQGGTDTQYF. The CDR3 DNA sequence: TGTGCCCGCAGGCGACAGGGGGGCACAGATACGCAGTATTTT.

This clonotype was seen ten or more times. The J gene is TRBJ2-7, the V gene TRBV7-9; a possible D gene is TRBD1 (5 bases). Germline-derived CDR1 and CDR2 are SEHNR and FQNEAQ (reference sequence). The CDR3 is 14 residues long. The V and J ends lost 3 bases and 2 bases respectively, with 11 bases between them. CDR3 in DNA: TGTGCCAGCAGCTTTCTGACAGATACCTACGAGCAGTACTTC. As protein: CASSFLTDTYEQYF.

This rearrangement joins TRBV7-9 to TRBJ2-5; a weak D match, TRBD2 (6 bases). Germline lookup yields CDR1 SEHNR and CDR2 FQNEAQ (reference sequence). The CDR3 contains 14 residues. V was clipped by 8 bases and J by 0 bases, with 13 bases between them. CDR3 sequence (DNA): TGTGCCAGCGGGGATCCGGGGGACCAAGAGACCCAGTACTTC. It specifies CASGDPGDQETQYF.

This clonotype was observed a few times. The chain links TRBV28 to TRBJ1-2, with 7 bases lining up with TRBD1. J gave up 9 bases and V 7 bases, and 14 bases lay outside the gene matches. Germline CDR1 is MDHEN and CDR2 is SYDVKM. The CDR3 runs to 14 residues. The CDR3 loop is CASTPAGGIRSYTF. The CDR3, as DNA: TGTGCCAGCACCCCGGCAGGGGGAATTAGGAGCTACACCTTC.

This clonotype was seen repeatedly, ten times or more. The chain uses TRBV28 and TRBJ1-5; D is undetermined. CDR3 length: 12 residues. V lost 9 bases and J 7 bases, leaving 13 bases between the germline ends. CDR1 and CDR2 (germline): MDHEN, SYDVKM. DNA for the CDR3: TGTGCCAGTCAGTTTACATACCAGCCCCAGCATTTT. Encoded protein: CASQFTYQPQHF.

The rearrangement links TRBV12-5 to TRBJ2-5; tentatively, D is TRBD2 (6 bases). The CDR3 spans 19 residues. V lost 0 bases, J lost 2 bases, and 22 bases lay in between. Germline CDR1 reads LGHNT; CDR2 reads FRNRAP. As DNA, the CDR3 is TGTGCTAGTGGTTTGGTCTGGACCACTGCCGCGGGGAGGCAAGAGACCCAGTACTTC. Translation gives CASGLVWTTAAGRQETQYF. Full variable domain (missing parts from reference TRBV12-5 and TRBJ2-5): DARVTQTPRHKVTEMGQEVTMRCQPILGHNTVFWYRQTMMQGLELLAYFRNRAPLDDSGMPKDRFSAEMPDATLATLKIQPSEPRDSAVYFCASGLVWTTAAGRQETQYFGPGTRLLVL.

This clonotype was picked up a small number of times. The J gene is TRBJ1-5, the V gene TRBV25-1; D remains unclear. Trimming removed 7 bases from V and 1 base from J, with 11 bases in between. Germline V gene sequence: CDR1 MGHDK, CDR2 SYGVNS. The CDR3 extends over 14 amino acids. This CDR3 reads CASMAIGSNQPQHF. The DNA for the CDR3 is TGTGCCAGCATGGCAATAGGGAGCAATCAGCCCCAGCATTTT.

This clonotype was counted only a few times. CDR3 sequence (DNA): TGTGCCAGCAGCTTGATTTGGGGGGATGAGCAGTTCTTC. It translates to CASSLIWGDEQFF. The chain is built from TRBV7-9 and TRBJ2-1; weak D call: TRBD2 (6 bases). Trimming removed 3 bases from V and 8 bases from J, with 11 bases in between. CDR1 SEHNR and CDR2 FQNEAQ come from the germline V gene (reference sequence). The CDR3 is made up of 13 amino acids.

This clonotype was observed a handful of times. The chain recombines TRBV12-3 or TRBV12-4 with TRBJ2-5; a possible D gene is TRBD2 (5 bases). CDR3 length: 14 amino acids. Trimming took off 3 bases at V and 5 bases at J, with 13 bases between the two ends. The CDR3 nucleotides are TGTGCCAGCAGTTTCCGGGAAGGGCCGGAGACCCAGTACTTC. Translated, it gives CASSFREGPETQYF.

This clonotype was seen more than once but under ten times. The CDR3 spells CASSAYASGGANEQFF. The CDR3, as DNA: TGTGCCAGCAGTGCCTACGCTAGCGGGGGGGCCAATGAGCAGTTCTTC. The V call is TRBV2, the J call TRBJ2-1, with 12 bases aligning to TRBD2. The ends lost 4 bases at V and 6 bases at J; junction bases unmatched: 7. The CDR3 is made up of 16 amino acids. The germline V gene has CDR1 SNHLY and CDR2 FYNNEI.

This clonotype showed up many times. The chain recombines TRBV5-1 with TRBJ1-2; D unresolved. V was clipped by 2 bases and J by 0 bases, with 8 bases between them. CDR1 and CDR2 from the germline V gene are SGHRS and YFSETQ. The CDR3 is 14 amino acids. This CDR3 reads CASSLPGTNYGYTF. DNA for the CDR3: TGCGCCAGCAGCTTACCGGGTACTAACTATGGCTACACCTTC.

The gene calls are TRBV29-1 and TRBJ1-4; no reliable D call. The germline gives CDR1 SQVTM, CDR2 ANQGSEA. Trimming stripped 7 bases from V and 7 bases from J, with 13 bases between. The CDR3 has 12 residues. The CDR3 region has the DNA TGCAGCGCCTCCCGGGAGGGTGAAAAACTGTTTTTT. It specifies CSASREGEKLFF.

The CDR3 loop reads CASSEGLAQPQHF. CDR3 nucleotide sequence: TGTGCCAGCAGTGAAGGGCTGGCTCAGCCCCAGCATTTT. The genes are TRBV25-1 and TRBJ1-5, with D uncertain. This CDR3 contains 13 residues. V was trimmed by 2 bases and J by 6 bases, leaving 8 bases between them. The germline V gene has CDR1 MGHDK and CDR2 SYGVNS.

This clonotype was counted at least ten times. This sequence joins TRBV5-1 and TRBJ2-1, with TRBD2 matching over 9 bases. CDR3 size: 16 residues. V lost 0 bases, J lost 3 bases, and 4 bases stayed unmatched. Germline values: CDR1 SGHRS, CDR2 YFSETQ. CDR3 in amino acids: CASSLAGRGGYNEQFF. The CDR3 nucleotides are TGCGCCAGCAGCTTGGCCGGGCGGGGGGGCTACAATGAGCAGTTCTTC.

This clonotype was counted a single time. The chain uses TRBV5-5 and TRBJ1-5, with TRBD1 as a possible D gene (6 bases). This CDR3 is built from 14 residues. In germline, CDR1 is SGHKS, CDR2 YYEKEE (reference sequence). V was pared by 5 bases and J by 5 bases, with 14 bases between. CDR3 in amino acids: CASSSVSGDQPQHF. CDR3 DNA: TGTGCCAGCAGTTCGGTGTCAGGGGATCAGCCCCAGCATTTT.

This clonotype was observed many times. The chain couples TRBV6-6 to TRBJ2-1; D unclear. The V gene lost 6 bases and the J gene lost 10 bases, with 10 bases spanning the gap. This CDR3 has 11 amino acids. Looked up from germline, CDR1 is MNHNY and CDR2 is SVGAGI (reference sequence). The CDR3: CASRGNREQFF. The CDR3 DNA reads TGTGCCAGCAGAGGGAATCGGGAGCAGTTCTTC.